This is a list of T cell receptor beta chains from one sample in a study of tumor-infiltrating lymphocytes in primary liver carcinoma. MiXCR, run by TCRdb on the multiplex PCR reads, gives a single entry per CDR3 protein. The top ten hold 15% to 20% of the sample, which has 30,000 to 40,000 distinct CDR3 sequences, approximately 73% seen once. Sample: liver tumor tissue from sampling region 4. The receptors shown here come from a middle-aged man with primary liver carcinoma and hepatitis B virus infection. CDR3s leave out the opening cysteine and the closing phenylalanine or tryptophan.

j_gene	v_gene	CDR3aa
TRBJ2-3	TRBV11-2	ANGLDSVSTDTQY
TRBJ2-1	TRBV5-4	ASSLPSYNEQL
TRBJ1-6	TRBV4-2	ASSQETGSTTPLH
TRBJ1-2	TRBV5-1	ASNLEANYGYT
TRBJ2-1	TRBV5-1	ASSFPAGRNNEQF
TRBJ2-1	TRBV29-1	SVMRPEQDEQF
TRBJ1-1	TRBV29-1	SLAAGRGMSTEAF
TRBJ2-1	TRBV11-1	GSSSPPGGRAFSDEF
TRBJ1-2	TRBV28	ATADRGYGYS
TRBJ1-6	TRBV11-1	ASSRTLVVPLH
TRBJ1-4	TRBV7-9	ANSSGLTNGKLF
TRBJ1-6	TRBV11-1	TSSRTLVSFLH
TRBJ2-1	TRBV11-1	ASNFQGPLDNEQF
TRBJ2-2	TRBV29-1	SVGTRAANTRELF
TRBJ2-6	TRBV11-2	ARSMGGDRGISLSGANILT
TRBJ2-3	TRBV6-5	ASNPGLAGADTQY
TRBJ2-3	TRBV12-3/TRBV12-4	ASIILRATQY
TRBJ2-3	TRBV11-2	AISEVPQRLVVTDTQY
TRBJ2-1	TRBV6-1	AGTEGQGAHNKQF
TRBJ2-2	TRBV13	VSNIRLAGGPGELF
TRBJ1-5	TRBV12-3/TRBV12-4	ASSPNRDNQPQH
TRBJ1-5	TRBV7-8	ASRLVGQPQH
TRBJ2-5	TRBV12-3/TRBV12-4	ASSRVGTETQY
TRBJ2-5	TRBV29-1	SVEADKGRVEAQY
TRBJ2-7	TRBV29-1	SVAGTPPSKQY
TRBJ2-7	TRBV5-1	TSSLAEGGRRPYEQY
TRBJ2-3	TRBV6-2/TRBV6-3	ASSAGTGTPRY
TRBJ2-2	TRBV10-1	ASSNGTEAGELF
TRBJ1-5	TRBV11-3	VSSLDLGVARSQH
TRBJ1-1	TRBV14	ASSQGQGIEAL
TRBJ2-5	TRBV12-3/TRBV12-4	ASNRGRTETQY
TRBJ1-1	TRBV10-2	ANTRGRVSVAF
TRBJ1-1	TRBV5-1	ASSRGQAMNIEAL
TRBJ2-1	TRBV7-9	ASSLAKSSEQF
TRBJ1-4	TRBV5-1	ASSRDGPTNERLF
TRBJ2-7	TRBV11-1	VSSLAESGEYEQY
TRBJ2-3	TRBV5-4	ASFDGWSTDTQY
TRBJ2-6	TRBV11-2	ASNSWVPNLSVANVLT
TRBJ1-1	TRBV11-2	ASSPLGPLNTEAF
TRBJ1-5	TRBV28	ASSLLKQSHNQPQH
TRBJ2-5	TRBV6-2/TRBV6-3	VSSSRTVMETQY
TRBJ2-4	TRBV11-2	ASSSATGDNIQY